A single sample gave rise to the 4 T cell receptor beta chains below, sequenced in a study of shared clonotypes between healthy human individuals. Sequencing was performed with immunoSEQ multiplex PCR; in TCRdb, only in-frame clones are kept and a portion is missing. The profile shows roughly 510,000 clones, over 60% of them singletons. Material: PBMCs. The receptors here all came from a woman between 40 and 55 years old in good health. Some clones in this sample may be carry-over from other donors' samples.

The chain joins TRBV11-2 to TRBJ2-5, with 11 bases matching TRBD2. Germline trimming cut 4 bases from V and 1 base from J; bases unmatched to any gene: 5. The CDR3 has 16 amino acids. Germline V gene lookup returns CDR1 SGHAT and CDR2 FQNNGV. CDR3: CASSSPGLAVQETQYF. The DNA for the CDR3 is TGTGCCAGCAGCTCACCGGGACTAGCGGTCCAAGAGACCCAGTACTTC. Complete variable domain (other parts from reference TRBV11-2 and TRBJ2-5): EAGVAQSPRYKIIEKRQSVAFWCNPISGHATLYWYQQILGQGPKLLIQFQNNGVVDDSQLPKDRFSAERLKGVDSTLKIQPAKLEDSAVYLCASSSPGLAVQETQYFGPGTRLLVL.

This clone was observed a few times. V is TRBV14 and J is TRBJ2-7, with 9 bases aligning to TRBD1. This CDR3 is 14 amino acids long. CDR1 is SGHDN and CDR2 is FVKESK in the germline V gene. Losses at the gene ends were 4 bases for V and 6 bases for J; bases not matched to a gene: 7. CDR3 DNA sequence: TGTGCCAGCAGCCGTTCACAGGGGGCGGGCGAGCAGTACTTC. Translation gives CASSRSQGAGEQYF.

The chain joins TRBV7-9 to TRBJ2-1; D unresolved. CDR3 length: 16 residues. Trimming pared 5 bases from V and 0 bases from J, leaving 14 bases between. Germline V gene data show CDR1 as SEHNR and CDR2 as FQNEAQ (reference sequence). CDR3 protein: CASSKSGFSSYNEQFF. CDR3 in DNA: TGTGCCAGCAGCAAGTCCGGCTTTAGCTCCTACAATGAGCAGTTCTTC.

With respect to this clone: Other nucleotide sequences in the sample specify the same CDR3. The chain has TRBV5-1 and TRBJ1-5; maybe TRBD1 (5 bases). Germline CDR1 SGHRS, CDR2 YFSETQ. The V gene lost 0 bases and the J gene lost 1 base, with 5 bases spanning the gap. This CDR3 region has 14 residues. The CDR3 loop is CASSLGGSNQPQHF. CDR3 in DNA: TGCGCCAGCAGCTTGGGGGGCAGCAATCAGCCCCAGCATTTT.